This TCR beta chain was identified during a study of CD8 T cells in Susac syndrome. RNA in amounts of roughly 0.5 to 1 ug was reverse transcribed with random hexamers. An immunoSEQ multiplex PCR generated amplified TCR beta CDR3 products spanning 54 Vbeta and 13 Jbeta. In TCRdb, the immunoSEQ multiplex PCR reads were re-called with MiXCR into one record per CDR3 protein. The repertoire holds roughly 120,000 distinct CDR3 sequences, approximately 94% seen once, with 0.1% to 0.15% in the top ten. CDR3 length: 15 amino acids. Looked up from germline, CDR1 is MNHNS and CDR2 is SASEGT. Between the trimmed V and J ends, which lost 0 bases and 6 bases, there was a span of 14 bases. With regard to this clonotype: Its specificity is unknown.

Study-level findings and limits: That the number of individuals in its TCR sequencing and HLA analysis was relatively small was acknowledged by the study.

It was treatment-naive patients with stable or active relapsing-remitting disease who made up the multiple sclerosis controls. TEMRA cells were FACS-enriched and CD8+ and CD4+ T cells negatively isolated. The origin of this receptor is a human donor with multiple sclerosis. The chain joins TRBV6-1 to TRBJ1-2; D is unclear. The sequenced material came from CD4+ T cells from PBMCs. CDR3 amino acids: CASSEASREKNGYTF. CDR3 nucleotides: TGTGCCAGCAGTGAAGCGTCGAGGGAGAAGAATGGCTACACCTTC.